The present TCR beta chain was sequenced within a study of spatial heterogeneity in lung cancer. Study context: Where they were available, follow-up PBMC samples were sequenced, at a median of about 22 months after resection. Detected sequences consistently included more beta-chain ones than alpha-chain ones. TCR and UMI combinations that were unique each appeared, on average, more than ten times in raw reads.

This clonotype was observed a few times. This CDR3 is 14 amino acids long. V was cut by 0 bases and J by 1 base, with 9 bases left in between. Germline V CDR1 and CDR2: DFQATT, SNEGSKA (reference sequence). Sample time point: blood at routine non-recurrence follow-up after resection. Without sorting, whole RNA was sequenced from tumor, nontumor lung or frozen PBMC. From the 5' RACE reads, TCRdb called clonotypes with MiXCR, one entry per CDR3 protein. The sample contains under 150,000 distinct CDR3 sequences, 9% to 15% of which appear only once. V is TRBV20-1 and J is TRBJ1-2; D unresolved. The source was PBMCs, collected at follow-up. This receptor was obtained from a male donor with early-stage non-small cell lung cancer. The CDR3 nucleotides are TGCAGTGCTAGAGAAGTTGCTATTAACTATGGCTACACCTTC. This gives the protein CSAREVAINYGYTF.